The rows below give T cell receptor beta chains drawn from one sample of a study of cytomegalovirus exposure and HLA in healthy donors. The assay was immunoSEQ multiplex PCR, and TCRdb's table has in-frame clones only and misses some. The sample includes roughly 110,000 clones, around 82% of them seen just once. Sequencing input: PBMCs. These receptors were taken from a man between 50 and 59 years old in good health and CMV-seronegative. The CDR3 runs from the conserved cysteine through the conserved F or W. Each record gives: V gene, D gene, J gene, clone size, CDR3 protein, CDR3 DNA. The D gene is left open where the match is weak. Clone size is shown for a subset of rows, as once, few, many or a class of expanded clone.

V gene: TRBV7-8
D gene: .
J gene: TRBJ1-2
clone size: .
CDR3 protein: CASSFQAGGYTF
CDR3 DNA: TGTGCCAGCAGCTTCCAGGCGGGGGGCTACACCTTC

V gene: TRBV5-4
D gene: .
J gene: TRBJ2-5
clone size: .
CDR3 protein: CASSSWVGRGETQYF
CDR3 DNA: TGTGCCAGCAGCTCATGGGTGGGGCGGGGAGAGACCCAGTACTTC

V gene: TRBV5-1
D gene: TRBD1
J gene: TRBJ2-3
clone size: once
CDR3 protein: CASSLSAGGDTQYF
CDR3 DNA: TGCGCCAGCAGCTTGTCGGCAGGGGGAGATACGCAGTATTTT

V gene: TRBV6-5
D gene: TRBD1
J gene: TRBJ1-1
clone size: few
CDR3 protein: CASSRTGDTEAFF
CDR3 DNA: TGTGCCAGCAGTAGGACAGGGGACACTGAAGCTTTCTTT

V gene: TRBV6-6
D gene: TRBD1
J gene: TRBJ2-7
clone size: .
CDR3 protein: CASSKSRQGSYEQYF
CDR3 DNA: TGTGCCAGCAGTAAAAGTAGACAGGGATCCTACGAGCAGTACTTC

V gene: TRBV7-3
D gene: TRBD1
J gene: TRBJ2-6
clone size: .
CDR3 protein: CATGTGGSGANVLTF
CDR3 DNA: TGTGCCACCGGGACAGGGGGATCTGGGGCCAACGTCCTGACTTTC

V gene: TRBV7-8
D gene: .
J gene: TRBJ1-2
clone size: .
CDR3 protein: CASSLASVTNYGYTF
CDR3 DNA: TGTGCCAGCAGCTTAGCCAGCGTGACTAACTATGGCTACACCTTC

V gene: TRBV9
D gene: TRBD2
J gene: TRBJ2-7
clone size: .
CDR3 protein: CASSVGGAGGFSYEQYF
CDR3 DNA: TGTGCCAGCAGCGTAGGAGGAGCGGGGGGCTTTTCTTACGAGCAGTACTTC

V gene: TRBV5-1
D gene: .
J gene: TRBJ2-3
clone size: once
CDR3 protein: CASSLAQPADTQYF
CDR3 DNA: TGCGCCAGCAGCTTGGCACAACCCGCAGATACGCAGTATTTT

V gene: TRBV5-5
D gene: .
J gene: TRBJ1-5
clone size: few
CDR3 protein: CASSLTRGRQPQHF
CDR3 DNA: TGTGCCAGCAGCTTGACAAGGGGGAGACAGCCCCAGCATTTT

V gene: TRBV11-2
D gene: TRBD1
J gene: TRBJ2-7
clone size: .
CDR3 protein: CASSQTTGAYEQYF
CDR3 DNA: TGTGCCAGCAGTCAAACTACAGGGGCCTACGAGCAGTACTTC

V gene: TRBV11-2
D gene: .
J gene: TRBJ2-1
clone size: .
CDR3 protein: CASSFSRDNEQFF
CDR3 DNA: TGTGCCAGCAGCTTTTCCAGGGACAATGAGCAGTTCTTC

V gene: TRBV28
D gene: TRBD1
J gene: TRBJ1-1
clone size: .
CDR3 protein: CASNTPGQGVTEAFF
CDR3 DNA: TGTGCCAGCAATACCCCGGGACAGGGAGTCACTGAAGCTTTCTTT

V gene: TRBV6-6
D gene: TRBD1
J gene: TRBJ1-4
clone size: few
CDR3 protein: CASSYPDRGEEKLFF
CDR3 DNA: TGTGCCAGCAGTTACCCGGACAGGGGAGAGGAAAAACTGTTTTTT

V gene: TRBV2
D gene: .
J gene: TRBJ1-1
clone size: .
CDR3 protein: CASTVEGSSREAFF
CDR3 DNA: TGTGCCAGCACTGTAGAAGGGAGTAGTAGGGAAGCTTTCTTT

V gene: TRBV5-5
D gene: .
J gene: TRBJ2-3
clone size: .
CDR3 protein: CASTSSDTQYF
CDR3 DNA: TGTGCCAGCACTTCGTCAGATACGCAGTATTTT

V gene: TRBV7-6
D gene: TRBD2
J gene: TRBJ2-1
clone size: few
CDR3 protein: CASSSIAGGSHNEQFF
CDR3 DNA: TGTGCCAGCAGCTCCATAGCGGGGGGCTCTCACAATGAGCAGTTCTTC

V gene: TRBV7-8
D gene: TRBD1
J gene: TRBJ2-2
clone size: .
CDR3 protein: CASSPLGTGGAANPGELFF
CDR3 DNA: TGTGCCAGCAGCCCCTTAGGGACAGGGGGCGCGGCTAACCCCGGGGAGCTGTTTTTT

V gene: TRBV6-1
D gene: TRBD1
J gene: TRBJ1-5
clone size: .
CDR3 protein: CASSAGTDSNQPQHF
CDR3 DNA: TGTGCCAGCAGCGCCGGGACAGACAGCAATCAGCCCCAGCATTTT

V gene: TRBV20-1
D gene: .
J gene: TRBJ1-4
clone size: once
CDR3 protein: CSARGNEKLFF
CDR3 DNA: TGCAGTGCCCGGGGGAATGAAAAACTGTTTTTT

V gene: TRBV7-8
D gene: .
J gene: TRBJ1-5
clone size: .
CDR3 protein: CASSLTELGLYANQPQHF
CDR3 DNA: TGTGCCAGCAGCTTGACGGAGCTGGGACTCTACGCCAATCAGCCCCAGCATTTT

V gene: TRBV11-2
D gene: .
J gene: TRBJ1-3
clone size: .
CDR3 protein: CASRRQGNTIYF
CDR3 DNA: TGTGCCAGCCGCCGACAGGGAAACACCATATATTTT

V gene: TRBV18
D gene: .
J gene: TRBJ1-5
clone size: once
CDR3 protein: CASSPVGGDQPQHF
CDR3 DNA: TGTGCCAGCTCACCAGTCGGGGGAGATCAGCCCCAGCATTTT

V gene: TRBV7-9
D gene: .
J gene: TRBJ1-4
clone size: once
CDR3 protein: CASSLGTANEKLFF
CDR3 DNA: TGTGCCAGCAGCCTCGGTACAGCTAATGAAAAACTGTTTTTT

V gene: TRBV5-1
D gene: .
J gene: TRBJ1-1
clone size: .
CDR3 protein: CASMPSGTPNTEAFF
CDR3 DNA: TGCGCCAGCATGCCTTCCGGGACACCTAACACTGAAGCTTTCTTT

V gene: TRBV4-1
D gene: .
J gene: TRBJ2-1
clone size: .
CDR3 protein: CASSLSGSYSYNEQFF
CDR3 DNA: TGCGCCAGCAGCCTTAGCGGCTCTTACTCCTACAATGAGCAGTTCTTC

V gene: TRBV5-1
D gene: TRBD1
J gene: TRBJ1-4
clone size: .
CDR3 protein: CASSTNPAGTVTEKLFF
CDR3 DNA: TGCGCCAGCAGCACAAACCCCGCCGGGACAGTGACCGAAAAACTGTTTTTT

V gene: TRBV6-5
D gene: TRBD1
J gene: TRBJ2-5
clone size: .
CDR3 protein: CASSPRTGGGETQYF
CDR3 DNA: TGTGCCAGCAGTCCGCGGACAGGGGGAGGAGAGACCCAGTACTTC

V gene: TRBV11-1
D gene: .
J gene: TRBJ1-2
clone size: .
CDR3 protein: CASSARHLPNGYTF
CDR3 DNA: TGTGCCAGCAGCGCCCGACACTTACCGAATGGCTACACCTTC

V gene: TRBV9
D gene: TRBD2
J gene: TRBJ2-3
clone size: .
CDR3 protein: CASSVERGRDTQYF
CDR3 DNA: TGTGCCAGCAGCGTAGAGCGGGGTAGGGATACGCAGTATTTT

V gene: TRBV2
D gene: .
J gene: TRBJ1-5
clone size: .
CDR3 protein: CASRGDTENQPQHF
CDR3 DNA: TGTGCCAGCAGAGGGGACACTGAGAATCAGCCCCAGCATTTT

V gene: TRBV5-6
D gene: .
J gene: TRBJ2-3
clone size: .
CDR3 protein: CASSLAFKTADTQYF
CDR3 DNA: TGTGCCAGCAGCTTAGCCTTCAAGACTGCGGATACGCAGTATTTT

V gene: TRBV7-2
D gene: TRBD2
J gene: TRBJ2-1
clone size: .
CDR3 protein: CASSIAISGGKEQFF
CDR3 DNA: TGTGCCAGCAGCATAGCAATCTCGGGGGGGAAGGAGCAGTTCTTC

V gene: TRBV5-4
D gene: .
J gene: TRBJ1-6
clone size: .
CDR3 protein: CASSLDGYSYNSPLHF
CDR3 DNA: TGTGCCAGCAGCTTGGACGGGTACTCCTATAATTCACCCCTCCACTTT

V gene: TRBV28
D gene: TRBD2
J gene: TRBJ2-3
clone size: .
CDR3 protein: CASSPVAGGYTQYF
CDR3 DNA: TGTGCCAGCAGTCCCGTAGCGGGGGGTTATACGCAGTATTTT

V gene: TRBV28
D gene: TRBD2
J gene: TRBJ2-1
clone size: once
CDR3 protein: CASSPGTIRNEQFF
CDR3 DNA: TGTGCCAGCAGCCCCGGGACTATTCGGAATGAGCAGTTCTTC